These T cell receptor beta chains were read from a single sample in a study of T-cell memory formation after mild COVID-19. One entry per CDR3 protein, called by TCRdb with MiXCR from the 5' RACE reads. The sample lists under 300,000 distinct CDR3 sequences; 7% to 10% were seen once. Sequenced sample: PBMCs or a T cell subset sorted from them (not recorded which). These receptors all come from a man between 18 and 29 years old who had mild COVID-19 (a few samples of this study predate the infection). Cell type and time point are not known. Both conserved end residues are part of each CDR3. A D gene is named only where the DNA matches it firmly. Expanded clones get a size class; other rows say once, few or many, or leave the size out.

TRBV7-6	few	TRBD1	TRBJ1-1	CASSRQGTGMNTEAFF	TGTGCCAGCAGCCGACAGGGGACAGGAATGAACACTGAAGCTTTCTTT
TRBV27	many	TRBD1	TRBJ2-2	CASRRDRGTGELFF	TGTGCCAGCAGAAGAGACAGGGGGACCGGGGAGCTGTTTTTT
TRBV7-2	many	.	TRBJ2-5	CASSSFQETQYF	TGTGCCAGCAGCTCCTTCCAAGAGACCCAGTACTTC
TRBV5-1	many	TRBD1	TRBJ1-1	CASRRPGGTEAFF	TGCGCCAGCAGACGACCAGGGGGCACTGAAGCTTTCTTT
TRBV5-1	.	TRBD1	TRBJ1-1	CASSWTGETEAFF	TGCGCCAGCAGTTGGACAGGGGAAACTGAAGCTTTCTTT
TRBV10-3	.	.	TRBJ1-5	CAIGDLYSNQPQHF	TGTGCCATCGGAGATCTTTATAGCAATCAGCCCCAGCATTTT
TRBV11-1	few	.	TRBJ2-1	CASSLAANNEQFF	TGTGCCAGCAGCTTAGCAGCTAACAATGAGCAGTTCTTC
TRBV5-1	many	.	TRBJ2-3	CASSSGTHTDTQYF	TGCGCCAGCAGTTCCGGGACACACACAGATACGCAGTATTTT
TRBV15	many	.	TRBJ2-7	CATSRDLDEQYF	TGTGCCACCAGCAGAGACCTGGACGAGCAGTACTTC
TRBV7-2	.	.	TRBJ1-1	CASSAPSRNDEAFF	TGTGCCAGCAGCGCACCCAGCAGAAATGACGAAGCTTTCTTT
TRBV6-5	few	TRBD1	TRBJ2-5	CASTSGGTGETQYF	TGTGCCAGCACTTCTGGGGGGACAGGGGAGACCCAGTACTTC
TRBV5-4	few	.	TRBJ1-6	CASSLDLGASDSPLHF	TGTGCCAGCAGCTTGGACCTCGGTGCGTCGGATTCACCCCTCCACTTT
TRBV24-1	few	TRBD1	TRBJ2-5	CATSDATGPGETQYF	TGTGCCACCAGTGACGCGACAGGGCCAGGAGAGACCCAGTACTTC
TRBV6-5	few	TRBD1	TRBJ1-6	CASSLGTGGGSRLHF	TGTGCCAGCAGTCTTGGGACAGGGGGTGGTAGCCGACTCCACTTT
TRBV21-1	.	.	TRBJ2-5	CASSSHRREETQYF	TGTGCCAGCAGCAGCCACCGACGGGAAGAGACCCAGTACTTC
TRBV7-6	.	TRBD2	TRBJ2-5	CASSFRTSGRETQYF	TGTGCCAGCAGCTTTCGGACTAGCGGGAGAGAGACCCAGTACTTC
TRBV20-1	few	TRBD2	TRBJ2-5	CSAYPVDGTSGGETQYF	TGCAGTGCCTATCCTGTAGACGGGACTAGCGGGGGAGAGACCCAGTACTTC